This T cell receptor (beta chain) appears in the sequencing data of a study of neurological immune-mediated disorders. Synthesis of cDNA was performed by 5'RACE using 10-nucleotide random UMIs. Each CDR3 protein is one row after TCRdb ran MiXCR on the 5' RACE reads. This table holds roughly 48,000 distinct CDR3 sequences, roughly 13% found once. This clonotype was detected ten times or more. Its antigen is unknown. Study-wide results and caveats: The study found no CDR3 amino acid sequences shared by expanded clones across subjects, suggesting private repertoires in all groups.

Documented time point: longitudinal time-point 3. From 2 million PBMCs stored at -80 C, the unsorted libraries were generated. The CDR3 has 16 amino acids. From germline, CDR1 is MDHEN and CDR2 SYDVKM. The V and J ends lost 3 bases and 4 bases respectively, with 13 bases between them. The sequencing input was PBMCs. The sequence was obtained from a male donor with HTLV-1-associated myelopathy (HAM/TSP). The chain uses TRBV28 and TRBJ1-6; D is unresolved. In nucleotides, the CDR3 is TGTGCCAGCAGTTTCCACCAAAAACCGTATAATTCACCCCTCCACTTT. The encoded protein is CASSFHQKPYNSPLHF.